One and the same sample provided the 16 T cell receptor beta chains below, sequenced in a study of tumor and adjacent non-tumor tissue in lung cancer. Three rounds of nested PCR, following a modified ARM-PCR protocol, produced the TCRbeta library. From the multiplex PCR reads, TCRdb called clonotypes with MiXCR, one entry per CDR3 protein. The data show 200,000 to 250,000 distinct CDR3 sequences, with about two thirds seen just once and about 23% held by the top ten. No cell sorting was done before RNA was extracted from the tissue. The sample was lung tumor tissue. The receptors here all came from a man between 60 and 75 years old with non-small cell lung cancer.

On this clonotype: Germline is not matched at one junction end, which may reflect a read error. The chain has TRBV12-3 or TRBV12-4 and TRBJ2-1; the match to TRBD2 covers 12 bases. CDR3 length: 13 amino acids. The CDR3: CASGLAGGPKQFF. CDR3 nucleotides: TGTGCCAGCGGCCTAGCGGGGGGGCCTAAGCAGTTCTTT.

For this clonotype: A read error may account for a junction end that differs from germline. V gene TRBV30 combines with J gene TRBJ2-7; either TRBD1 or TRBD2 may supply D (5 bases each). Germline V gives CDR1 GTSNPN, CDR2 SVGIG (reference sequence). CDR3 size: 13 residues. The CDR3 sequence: CDWSYGALYEQYF. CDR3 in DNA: TGTGACTGGAGTTACGGGGCCCTCTACGAGCAGTACTTC. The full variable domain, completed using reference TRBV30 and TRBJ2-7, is SQTIHQWPATLVQPVGSPLSLECTVEGTSNPNLYWYRQAAGRGLQLLFYSVGIGQISSEVPQNLSASRPQDRQFILSSKKLLLSDSGFYLCDWSYGALYEQYFGPGTRLTVT.

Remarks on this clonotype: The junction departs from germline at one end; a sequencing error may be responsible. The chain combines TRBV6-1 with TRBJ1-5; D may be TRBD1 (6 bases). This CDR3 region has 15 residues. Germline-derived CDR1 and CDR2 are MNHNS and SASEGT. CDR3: CARSFTTGNNQPQHF. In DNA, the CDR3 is TGTGCCAGGAGTTTCACGACAGGAAACAATCAACCCCAGCATTTT.

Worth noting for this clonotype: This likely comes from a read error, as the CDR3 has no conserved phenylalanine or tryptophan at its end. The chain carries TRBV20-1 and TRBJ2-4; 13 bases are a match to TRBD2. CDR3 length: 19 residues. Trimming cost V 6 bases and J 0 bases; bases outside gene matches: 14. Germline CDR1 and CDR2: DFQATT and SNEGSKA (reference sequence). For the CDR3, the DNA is TGCAGTGCGGGCCCACCTGGACTAGCGGGAGTAAAAGCCAAAAACATTCAGTACATC. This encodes CSAGPPGLAGVKAKNIQYI.

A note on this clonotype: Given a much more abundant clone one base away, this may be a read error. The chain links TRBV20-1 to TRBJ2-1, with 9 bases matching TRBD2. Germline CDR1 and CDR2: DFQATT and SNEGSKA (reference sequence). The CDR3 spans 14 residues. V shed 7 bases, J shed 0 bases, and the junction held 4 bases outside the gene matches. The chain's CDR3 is CSVQRGDSYNEQFF. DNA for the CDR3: TGCAGTGTTCAGCGGGGGGACTCCTACAATGAGCAGTTCTTC.

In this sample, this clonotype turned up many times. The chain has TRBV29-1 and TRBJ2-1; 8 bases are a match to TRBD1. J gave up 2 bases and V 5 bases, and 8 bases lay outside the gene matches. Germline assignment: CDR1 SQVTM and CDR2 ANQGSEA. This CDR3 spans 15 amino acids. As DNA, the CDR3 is TGCAGCGTTAGGCTGGGACAGGACACCTACAATGAGCAGTTCTTC. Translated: CSVRLGQDTYNEQFF.

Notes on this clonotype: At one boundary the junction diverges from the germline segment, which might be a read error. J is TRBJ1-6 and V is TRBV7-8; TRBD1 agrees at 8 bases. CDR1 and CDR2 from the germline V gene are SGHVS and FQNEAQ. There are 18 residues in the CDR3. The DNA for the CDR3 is TGTGCCAGCAGCTTCCAATCACGGGACAGGTTGGGGAATTCAACCCTCCACTTT. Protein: CASSFQSRDRLGNSTLHF.

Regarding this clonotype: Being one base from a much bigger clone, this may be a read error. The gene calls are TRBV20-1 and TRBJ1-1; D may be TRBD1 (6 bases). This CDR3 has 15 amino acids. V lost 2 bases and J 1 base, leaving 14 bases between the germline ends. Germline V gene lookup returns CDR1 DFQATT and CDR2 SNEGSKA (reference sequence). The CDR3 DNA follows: TGCAGTGCTAGACCCCCCGGGACATGGAACACTGAAGCTTTCTTT. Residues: CSARPPGTWNTEAFF.

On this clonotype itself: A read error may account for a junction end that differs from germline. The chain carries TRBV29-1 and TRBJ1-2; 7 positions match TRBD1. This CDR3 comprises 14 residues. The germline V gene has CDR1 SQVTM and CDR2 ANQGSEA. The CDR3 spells CSCGPGQPFYAYTF. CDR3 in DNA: TGCAGCTGCGGTCCGGGACAGCCCTTCTATGCCTACACCTTC.

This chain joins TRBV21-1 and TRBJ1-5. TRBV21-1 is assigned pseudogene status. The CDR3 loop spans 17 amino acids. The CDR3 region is CASSKLESLFSNQPQHF. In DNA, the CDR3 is TGCGCTAGCAGCAAACTGGAGAGCCTCTTTAGCAATCAGCCCCAGCATTTT.

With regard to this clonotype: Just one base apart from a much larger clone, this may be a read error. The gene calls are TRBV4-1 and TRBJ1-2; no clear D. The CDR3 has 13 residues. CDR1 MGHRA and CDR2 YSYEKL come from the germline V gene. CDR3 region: CARSQSTGYGYTF. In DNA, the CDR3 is TGCGCCAGGAGCCAATCAACCGGCTATGGCTACACCTTC.

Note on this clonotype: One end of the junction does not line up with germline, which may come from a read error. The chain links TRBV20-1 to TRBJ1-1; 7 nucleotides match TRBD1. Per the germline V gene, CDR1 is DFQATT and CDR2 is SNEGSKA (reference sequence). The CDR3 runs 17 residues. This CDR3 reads CSADHTGARLLDTGAFF. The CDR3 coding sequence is TGCAGTGCCGACCATACAGGGGCAAGATTGTTGGACACTGGAGCTTTCTTT.

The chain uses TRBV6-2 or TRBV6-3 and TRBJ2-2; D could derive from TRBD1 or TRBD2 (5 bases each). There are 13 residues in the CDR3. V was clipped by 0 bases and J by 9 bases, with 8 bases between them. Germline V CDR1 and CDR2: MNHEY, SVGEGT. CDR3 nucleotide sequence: TGTGCCAGCAGTTACTCGGGGGAACGGGAGCTGTTTTTT. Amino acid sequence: CASSYSGERELFF.

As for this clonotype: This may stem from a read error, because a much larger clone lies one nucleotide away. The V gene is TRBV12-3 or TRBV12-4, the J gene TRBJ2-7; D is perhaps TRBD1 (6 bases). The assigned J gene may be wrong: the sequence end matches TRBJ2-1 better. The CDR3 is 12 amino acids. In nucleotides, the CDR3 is TGTGCCAGCAGTTTTGGGGGCTACGAGCAGTTCTTC. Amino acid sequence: CASSFGGYEQFF.

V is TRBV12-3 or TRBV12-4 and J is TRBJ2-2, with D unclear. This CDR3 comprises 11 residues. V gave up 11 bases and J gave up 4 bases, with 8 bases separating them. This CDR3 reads CAGLITGELFF. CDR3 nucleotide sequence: TGTGCCGGCCTGATCACCGGGGAGCTGTTTTTT.

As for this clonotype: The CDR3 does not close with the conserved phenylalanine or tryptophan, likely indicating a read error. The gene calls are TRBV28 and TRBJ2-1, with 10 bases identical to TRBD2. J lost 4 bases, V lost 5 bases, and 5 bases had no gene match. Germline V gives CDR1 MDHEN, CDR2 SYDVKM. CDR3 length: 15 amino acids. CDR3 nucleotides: TGTGCCAGCAGTCTTAGCGGGGGGACATACAATGAGCAGTTCCTC. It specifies CASSLSGGTYNEQFL.